This TCR beta chain was obtained from a study of blood T cell repertoires in COVID-19. Study in general: In each case, the material was cDNA or gDNA derived from T cells, B-cell-depleted T cells, or PBMCs.

The trim removed 4 bases at V and 6 bases at J, leaving 7 bases unmatched. CDR1 is KGHDR, CDR2 SFDVKD, per germline. The CDR3 length is 15 residues. As originally analysed: Amplifying reference gene primers gave estimates of nucleated cell counts. Method: immunoSEQ multiplex PCR; TCRdb's copy keeps in-frame clones and lacks some. Clonal size and the V and J genes are those of that table, whereas D and trimming came from the DNA. The profile covers 200,000 or so clones, with around 88% appearing a single time and 2% to 3% taken by the ten largest. Donors were grouped by their self-reported clinical history.

The sample taken for sequencing was PBMCs or T cells enriched from blood (not recorded which). The chain combines TRBV24-1 with TRBJ2-1, with TRBD2 identical over 8 bases. The TCR originated in a woman in her thirties or forties with acute COVID-19. This chain's CDR3 is CATSDTGLAANEQFF. The DNA of the CDR3 is TGTGCCACCAGTGACACTGGACTAGCCGCCAATGAGCAGTTCTTC.